A single sample is the source of the 14 T cell receptor beta chains below, sequenced in a study of T cells in Graves' hyperthyroidism and ophthalmopathy. Amplification of TCR beta CDR3 regions used RNA as the template. The TCR CDR3 was amplified in a first-round RT-PCR using the HTBI primer set. TCRdb itself ran the multiplex PCR reads through MiXCR, one entry per CDR3 protein. The sample holds approximately 420,000 distinct CDR3 sequences; roughly an eighth are singletons and the top ten take 4% to 6.5%. The sample was blood. The receptors stem from a woman between 18 and 30 years old with Graves' hyperthyroidism.

In this sample, this clonotype turned up many times. The rearrangement joins TRBV6-5 to TRBJ1-2; D is ambiguous. In germline, CDR1 is MNHEY, CDR2 SVGAGI. This CDR3 is 14 amino acids long. Trimming shortened V by 2 bases and J by 0 bases, and 7 bases separated the two germline ends. CDR3 in amino acids: CASSYEPANYGYTF. The CDR3 DNA sequence: TGTGCCAGCAGTTACGAGCCAGCTAACTATGGCTACACCTTC.

V gene TRBV6-5 combines with J gene TRBJ1-6, with 10 bases fitting TRBD1. Germline V lookup: CDR1 MNHEY, CDR2 SVGAGI. CDR3 length equals 19 residues. V lost 1 base, J lost 4 bases, and 10 bases stayed unmatched. CDR3 coding DNA: TGTGCCAGCAGTTACTTCGGACAGGGGGGGCCAAGTTATAATTCACCCCTCCACTTT. As protein: CASSYFGQGGPSYNSPLHF.

At least ten counts were recorded for this clonotype. V usage is TRBV27 and J usage is TRBJ2-5; no definite D call. V was trimmed by 0 bases and J by 4 bases, leaving 12 bases between them. The CDR3 loop spans 15 amino acids. From germline, CDR1 is MNHEY and CDR2 SMNVEV (reference sequence). For the CDR3, the DNA is TGTGCCAGCAGTTTATCTCGGATTGCTCCAGAGACCCAGTACTTC. This translates into CASSLSRIAPETQYF.

The V call is TRBV9, the J call TRBJ2-7, with 12 bases that match TRBD1. Germline lookup yields CDR1 SGDLS and CDR2 YYNGEE. This CDR3 contains 19 residues. J was trimmed by 0 bases and V by 1 base; bases with no gene match: 11. As DNA, the CDR3 is TGTGCCAGCAGCGTAATTGGGACAGGGGGCGGATGGGACTCCTACGAGCAGTACTTC. Protein: CASSVIGTGGGWDSYEQYF.

The J gene is TRBJ1-6, the V gene TRBV20-1, with a weak D call TRBD1 (6 bases). The V and J ends lost 3 bases and 7 bases respectively, with 16 bases between them. The CDR3 is 15 residues long. Per germline, CDR1 DFQATT and CDR2 SNEGSKA (reference sequence). The CDR3 is CSASGGARRNSPLHF. CDR3 DNA: TGCAGTGCTAGTGGGGGGGCGCGGAGAAATTCACCCCTCCACTTT.

V gene TRBV5-5 combines with J gene TRBJ2-2; TRBD2 matches 8 bases. From germline, CDR1 is SGHKS and CDR2 YYEKEE (reference sequence). This CDR3 comprises 15 residues. The V and J ends lost 2 bases and 6 bases, in that order; junction bases with no gene match: 6. CDR3 residues: CASSLAGAGAGELFF. Here the CDR3 DNA reads TGTGCCAGCAGCTTAGCGGGAGCGGGCGCCGGGGAGCTGTTTTTT.

This clonotype occurred many times. The chain links TRBV6-1 to TRBJ2-5; possibly TRBD2 for D (5 bases). The CDR3 extends over 13 amino acids. Trimming cost V 4 bases and J 4 bases, with 10 bases left between them. Germline CDR1 reads MNHNS; CDR2 reads SASEGT. The CDR3 DNA is TGTGCCAGCAGTGGACACCGGGGAGAGACCCAGTACTTC. Translated, it gives CASSGHRGETQYF.

Note on this clonotype: A read error may explain this, as a much larger clone is one base away. This chain uses TRBV28 with TRBJ2-1, with TRBD2 matching 11 bases. Looked up from germline, CDR1 is MDHEN and CDR2 is SYDVKM. V shed 4 bases and J 8 bases; nucleotides not matched to a gene: 7. This CDR3 is built from 15 residues. The CDR3 protein is CASSSFLAGGYEQFF. As DNA, the CDR3 is TGTGCCAGCAGTTCATTCCTAGCGGGAGGTTATGAGCAGTTCTTC.

This clonotype was found many times. The CDR3 region is CSASGLADGDTQYF. The CDR3, as DNA: TGCAGTGCCTCCGGACTAGCGGATGGGGATACGCAGTATTTT. This chain links TRBV20-1 with TRBJ2-3; TRBD2 agrees at 10 bases. The V segment lost 6 bases and the J segment 6 bases; nucleotides outside the gene matches: 9. CDR3 length equals 14 residues. Per the germline V gene, CDR1 is DFQATT and CDR2 is SNEGSKA (reference sequence).

The chain is built from TRBV28 and TRBJ1-5; D is ambiguous. This CDR3 has 15 residues. Trimming took off 6 bases at V and 0 bases at J, with 12 bases between the two ends. CDR1 MDHEN and CDR2 SYDVKM come from the germline V gene. CDR3 coding DNA: TGTGCCAGCAGCACCCGACAATATAGCAATCAGCCCCAGCATTTT. This gives the protein CASSTRQYSNQPQHF. The whole variable domain, filled in from reference TRBV28 and TRBJ1-5, reads DVKVTQSSRYLVKRTGEKVFLECVQDMDHENMFWYRQDPGLGLRLIYFSYDVKMKEKGDIPEGYSVSREKKERFSLILESASTNQTSMYLCASSTRQYSNQPQHFGDGTRLSIL.

The chain uses TRBV18 and TRBJ2-2; D is perhaps TRBD2 (5 bases). Between the trimmed V and J ends, which lost 0 bases and 6 bases, there was a span of 8 bases. CDR1 and CDR2 (germline): KGHSH, LQKENI. This CDR3 contains 14 residues. The CDR3 loop is CASSPPREPGELFF. In nucleotides, the CDR3 is TGTGCCAGCTCACCACCGAGGGAACCCGGGGAGCTGTTTTTT.

This clonotype was seen at least ten times. V gene TRBV6-1 combines with J gene TRBJ1-1; D might be TRBD1 (5 bases). Trimming removed 4 bases from V and 4 bases from J, with 7 bases in between. The CDR3 consists of 12 residues. CDR1 and CDR2 from the germline V gene are MNHNS and SASEGT. The chain's CDR3 is CASSVGGTEAFF. The CDR3 nucleotides read TGTGCCAGCAGTGTTGGGGGCACTGAAGCTTTCTTT.

This clonotype was recorded many times. This sequence joins TRBV20-1 and TRBJ1-3; no reliable D call. V shed 6 bases and J shed 0 bases, with 18 bases lying between them. Germline CDR1 is DFQATT and CDR2 is SNEGSKA (reference sequence). The CDR3 length is 16 residues. The CDR3 DNA is TGCAGTGCGCGCACTGGACGGGAACTCTCTGGAAACACCATATATTTT. Translating it yields CSARTGRELSGNTIYF.

This clonotype has only a few counts. The J gene is TRBJ1-2, the V gene TRBV18, with a weak D call TRBD1 (5 bases). With 6 bases removed from V and 0 bases from J, the gap between germline ends came to 14 bases. This CDR3 region has 15 residues. The germline V gene encodes CDR1 KGHSH and CDR2 LQKENI. CDR3 sequence (DNA): TGTGCCAGCTCCCCTCAGGGTGGGGCTAACTATGGCTACACCTTC. Translation gives CASSPQGGANYGYTF.